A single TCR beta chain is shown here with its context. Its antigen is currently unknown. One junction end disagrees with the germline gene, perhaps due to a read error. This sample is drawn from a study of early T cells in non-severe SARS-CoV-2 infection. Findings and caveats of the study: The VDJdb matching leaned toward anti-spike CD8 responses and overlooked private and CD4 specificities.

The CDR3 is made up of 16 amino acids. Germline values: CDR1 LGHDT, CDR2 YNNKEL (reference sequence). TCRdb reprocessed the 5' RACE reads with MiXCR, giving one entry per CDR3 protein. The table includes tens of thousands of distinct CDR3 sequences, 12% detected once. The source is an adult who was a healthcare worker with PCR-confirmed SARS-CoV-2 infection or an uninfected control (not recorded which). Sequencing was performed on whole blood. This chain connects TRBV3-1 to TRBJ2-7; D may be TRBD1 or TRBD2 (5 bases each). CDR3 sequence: CVSSRPTWDGSYEQYF. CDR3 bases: TGTGTCAGCAGCCGCCCGACCTGGGACGGATCCTACGAGCAGTACTTC.